This T cell receptor (beta chain) is drawn from a study of blood T cell repertoires in COVID-19. Turning to the study itself: The United States, Italy and Spain were the sources of the acute and convalescent COVID-19 samples. The cDNA or gDNA used as material had been derived from T cells, B-cell-depleted T cells, or PBMCs.

CDR1 is MNHNS and CDR2 is SASEGT in the germline V gene. V dropped 2 bases and J dropped 8 bases, with 13 bases sitting between them. The CDR3 totals 14 residues. In the original analysis: Estimation of nucleated cell counts was performed using reference gene primer amplification. TCRdb keeps only in-frame clones here, not all; method: immunoSEQ multiplex PCR. D and trimming were read from the DNA, whereas the V and J calls and clone size are those reported in that table. The sample lists over 25,000 clones, about 88% seen once, with about 7.7% in the top ten. The genes are TRBV6-1 and TRBJ2-4; tentative D call: TRBD1 (6 bases). This receptor was taken from a woman in her fifties or sixties with active COVID-19. Sequenced input: peripheral blood. CDR3 nucleotides: TGTGCCAGCAGTGAACCAGGGGCTACTGACATTCAGTACTTC. Protein: CASSEPGATDIQYF.